The T cell receptor beta chain described here comes from a study of graft-versus-host responses after intestinal transplantation. As for the study in general: Recipients had transplants, and these were multivisceral, liver-intestinal, or isolated intestinal. The whole recipient group had anti-thymocyte globulin induction followed by tacrolimus and steroids for two to three years.

Germline loops: CDR1 MRHNA, CDR2 SNTAGT. There are 13 residues in the CDR3. The ends lost 4 bases at V and 5 bases at J; junction bases unmatched: 1. Sequenced by immunoSEQ multiplex PCR; TCRdb stores in-frame clones only, minus some. The sample has more than 65,000 clones; nearly 85% are singletons. Note on this clone: The antigen is unknown.

Notes on the study in general: GvH clones were found in recipient marrow; some appeared first in ileum or blood. Association was observed between peak circulating GvH clone levels and early post-transplant HvG declines.

The specimen was unstimulated CD4+ T cells sorted from spleen or lymph node cells, collected before transplant. This receptor was taken from a human donor who was the organ donor for an intestinal transplant. The rearrangement uses TRBV6-4 and TRBJ2-2, with 7 bases identical to TRBD1. The DNA of the CDR3 is TGTGCCAGCAGTGGCAGGGGGACCGGGGAGCTGTTTTTT. Translation: CASSGRGTGELFF.